This TCR beta chain derives from a study of cytomegalovirus exposure and HLA in healthy donors. Study-level results: By HLA locus, TCR association rates varied in a later analysis, with DRB1 showing the most and HLA-C the fewest. Previous analysis showed most TCR beta V segments were productive about 87% or about 30% of the time.

The PCR had 60 Vbeta and 13 Jbeta primers. Produced via immunoSEQ multiplex PCR; TCRdb's table is partial and in-frame only. In the table there are roughly 150,000 clones, approximately 77% of which are singletons. To note about this clone: What it binds is not known.

CDR3 length: 13 residues. The germline CDR1 and CDR2 sequences are MNHNY and SVGAGI (reference sequence). V shed 2 bases and J shed 3 bases, with 5 bases lying between them. Sequencing was done on a sample of PBMCs. The source of this sequence is a man aged 25 to 40 in good health and CMV-seronegative. V is TRBV6-6 and J is TRBJ1-5; D remains unclear. The CDR3 is CASSYGVNQPQHF. The CDR3 nucleotides are TGTGCCAGCAGTTACGGAGTCAATCAGCCCCAGCATTTT.